The clone carrying this T cell receptor (beta chain) was recorded only once. Its antigen is undetermined. This sample stems from a study of T cells in localized non-small cell lung cancer. This CDR3 is 14 amino acids long. V shed 5 bases and J shed 4 bases, with 12 bases lying between them. Germline V lookup: CDR1 ENHRY, CDR2 SYGVKD. Some clones are missing from TCRdb's copy, which holds only in-frame ones; the method was immunoSEQ multiplex PCR. The sample lists tens of thousands of clones; roughly 83% were seen once. The study's findings and limits: Tumor showed lower T cell clonality than uninvolved adjacent lung, where it was highest.

V and J are TRBV10-3 and TRBJ1-5; possible D gene TRBD1, 5 bases. This receptor was obtained from a female donor older than 55 with stage I lung adenocarcinoma. Sequenced here: peripheral blood, sampled before any cancer treatment. CDR3 sequence reads: CAISRGTGNQPQHF. The CDR3 DNA follows: TGTGCCATCAGTCGGGGGACTGGGAATCAGCCCCAGCATTTT.